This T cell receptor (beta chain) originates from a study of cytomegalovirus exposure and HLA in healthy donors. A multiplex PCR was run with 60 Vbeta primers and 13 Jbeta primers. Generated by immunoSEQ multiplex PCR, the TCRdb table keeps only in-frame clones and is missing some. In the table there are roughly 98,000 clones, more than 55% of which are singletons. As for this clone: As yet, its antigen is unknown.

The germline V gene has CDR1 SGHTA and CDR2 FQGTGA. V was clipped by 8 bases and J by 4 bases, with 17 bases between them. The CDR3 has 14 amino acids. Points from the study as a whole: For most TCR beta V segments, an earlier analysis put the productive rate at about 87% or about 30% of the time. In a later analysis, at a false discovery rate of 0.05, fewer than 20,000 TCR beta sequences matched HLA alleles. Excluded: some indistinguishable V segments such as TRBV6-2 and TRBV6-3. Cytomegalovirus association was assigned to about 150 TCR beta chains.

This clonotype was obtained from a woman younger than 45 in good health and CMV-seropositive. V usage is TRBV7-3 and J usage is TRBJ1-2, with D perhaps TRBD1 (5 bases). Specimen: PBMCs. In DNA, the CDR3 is TGTGCCAGCCACCCAGGGTCTACGGTCTATGGCTACACCTTC. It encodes CASHPGSTVYGYTF.